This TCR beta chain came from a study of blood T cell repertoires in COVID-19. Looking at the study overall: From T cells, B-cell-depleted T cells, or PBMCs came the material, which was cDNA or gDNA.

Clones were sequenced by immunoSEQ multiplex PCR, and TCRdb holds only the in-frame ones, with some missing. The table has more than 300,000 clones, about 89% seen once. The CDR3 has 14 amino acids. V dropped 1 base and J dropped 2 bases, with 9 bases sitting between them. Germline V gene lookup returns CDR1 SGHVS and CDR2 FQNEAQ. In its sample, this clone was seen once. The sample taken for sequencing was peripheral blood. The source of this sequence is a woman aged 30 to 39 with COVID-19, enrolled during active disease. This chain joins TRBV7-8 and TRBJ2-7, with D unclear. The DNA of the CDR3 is TGTGCCAGCAGCTTAGTTTTCCCGGCCTACGAGCAGTACTTC. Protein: CASSLVFPAYEQYF. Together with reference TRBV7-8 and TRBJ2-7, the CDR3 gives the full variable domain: GAGVSQSPRYKVAKRGQDVALRCDPISGHVSLFWYQQALGQGPEFLTYFQNEAQLDKSGLPSDRFFAERPEGSVSTLKIQRTQQEDSAVYLCASSLVFPAYEQYFGPGTRLTVT.